This T cell receptor (beta chain) was sequenced in a study of cytomegalovirus exposure and HLA in healthy donors listed by TCRdb under 2017. Notes on the research overall: An earlier analysis of several hundred of the donors reported about 290 Gb of sequence data and roughly 110 million unique TCR beta sequences from 150 million to 200 million T cells. The study used immunosequencing to profile the T cell repertoires of some 600 subjects and linked those repertoires to cytomegalovirus serostatus. A later analysis re-examined previously published TCR beta repertoires from about 700 donors and added high-resolution HLA genotyping to investigate patterns of TCR occurrence. Donor age, sex, ethnicity and CMV serostatus were compiled alongside the repertoire data. A later genetic analysis took genome-wide SNP genotypes for 398 of the 666 donors and used that subset as a discovery cohort. The number of donors typed differed by locus, with roughly 629-640 for A, B, C, DRB1 and DQB1, more than 500 for DQA1, about 610 for DPA1, and some 450 for DPB1. HLA typing covered class I and class II loci at four-digit resolution. Four or five DR-DQ haplotypes were treated as single units for association and clustering because of strong linkage in the cohort. Among under 450 genotyped donors of the cohort, an average of approximately 230,000 unique TCR beta nucleotide sequences were sequenced per donor, around 20% of them non-productive. All discovery cohort repertoires had been generated using a single sequencing platform. Of the 398 genotyped donors, around 81% fell in the genetic ancestry cluster associated with self-reported Caucasian donors. In addition to the first cohort of 500 to 850 subjects, a separate validation cohort of around 110 different subjects was used. An earlier analysis of 450 to 750 of the donors used high-throughput TCR beta sequencing to judge whether each TCR beta V gene segment behaved as functional or pseudogenic. High-throughput TCR immunosequencing, statistical association of individual TCRs with disease status, and machine learning were combined to predict cytomegalovirus infection status. An early release that covered several hundred HLA-typed donors contained approximately 320 gigabases of sequencing data and 80 million or so unique TCR sequences. Rather than drawing on any new phenotypic data, the later analysis identified candidate immune exposures from TCR beta sequences and the way those sequences occurred across donors. The aim of the study was to test whether cataloging public T cell receptors could identify signatures of past pathogen exposure.

The cohort comprised hundreds of healthy bone marrow donors. All cohort members were sampled while nominally healthy, although unrecorded immune exposures were likely present. The donor was CMV seropositive and was included in the group of some 290 seropositive cohort members. A peripheral blood sample was provided by each donor, and peripheral blood mononuclear cells were used for TCR beta sequencing. Genomic DNA extraction from the blood cell samples was performed with the Qiagen DNeasy Blood Extraction Kit. The protocol used for the library was the immunoSEQ multiplex PCR assay. For the multiplex PCR, a mixture combining 60 forward primers for TCR Vbeta segments and 13 reverse primers for TCR Jbeta segments was used. A multiplex PCR assay on genomic DNA amplified the CDR3 region of rearranged TCR beta genes. The Illumina HiSeq System was used to sequence the amplified TCR beta libraries as 87-base-pair reads. Concerning the study's data processing: In a later analysis, 70 million to 95 million unique TCR beta chains were counted across the 650 to 700 repertoires, and around 11 million of these chains were shared by at least two donors. Raw reads were error-corrected and collapsed into unique sequences with a nearest-neighbor algorithm that merged closely related sequences to remove PCR and sequencing errors. V, D and J gene segments were assigned by aligning CDR3 sequences to IMGT reference sequences. For a sequence to be retained, a match of at least six nucleotides to both a V gene segment and a J gene segment was required. A rearrangement counted as productive if the CDR3 had no stop codons and remained in frame with V and J, and every other rearrangement counted as non-productive. Following IMGT convention, CDR3 was defined as the stretch from the second conserved V-encoded cysteine to the conserved J-encoded phenylalanine. Sequences without an unambiguous match to a single V gene segment were excluded from the earlier analysis of almost 600 of the donors. In an earlier analysis of some 590 of the donors, a V segment was called functional when productive rearrangements were above 56.7%, and segregating when the standard deviation between donors exceeded 5%. A statistical classification framework was developed to diagnose cytomegalovirus status using the catalog of TCR beta chain sequences. In a later analysis, TCR nucleotide sequences were compared against IMGT/GENE-DB human TR gene sequences so that V and J genes could be assigned. A later analysis assigned CDR3 sequences and most-parsimonious VDJ recombination scenarios with the TCRdist pipeline. In a later analysis, each TCR beta chain was defined by its CDR3 amino acid sequence together with its V-gene family, and reads without a unique V-gene family were excluded. In a later analysis, nearly 600 highly shared, low-generation-probability nucleotide sequences were removed to address suspected cross-contamination and a sequencing artifact. In a later analysis, a clonal expansion index for each public chain was calculated from normalized within-repertoire ranks of inferred template counts. In a later analysis, generation probabilities were computed using a VDJ recombination model fitted to out-of-frame rearrangements, and the results were checked against IGoR. Hypergeometric tests were used in a later analysis to score TCR-TCR, TCR-HLA and TCR-CMV co-occurrence, with a repertoire-size bias correction applied to the TCR pairs. In a later analysis, false discovery rates were estimated by permuting HLA or CMV assignments 20 times. In a later analysis, co-occurring TCRs were grouped with DBSCAN, and TCRdist sequence similarity was added when clustering was performed within HLA-allele-positive subsets. Co-occurrence clustering excluded repertoires with fewer than 30,000 or more than 120,000 public chains, plus five with anomalous nucleotide sharing. This immuneACCESS table, as held by TCRdb, lists in-frame sequences with V and J called but not all clones. Of the missing ones, under half trace to an unresolved V gene in checked studies; the others have no known cause. V, J and clone size are those of that table, while D and trimming were read from the DNA. The sample table records approximately 70,000 clones; about 74% of these occur just once. Approximately 12% of the sample goes to the ten largest clones.

This clone was detected only once. It lacks a known antigen. Base qualities are not provided; no much larger clone lies one nucleotide away. Overall results and qualifications from the work: Linkage disequilibrium might explain the correlated functional status among segregating V segments, but an unknown experimental factor could not be excluded. In a later analysis, HLA-associated TCR beta chains showed more clonal expansion and lower generation probabilities than non-associated chains that were equally common. For the cohort, immune exposure information was limited to CMV serostatus. In a later analysis, TCR association rates were found to vary across HLA loci, with the most associated TCRs seen for DRB1 alleles and the fewest for HLA-C alleles. The classifier was reported to diagnose cytomegalovirus status with high specificity and sensitivity in both the original and validation cohorts. A later analysis associated 17,000 or so TCR beta sequences with specific HLA alleles at a false discovery rate of 0.05. This cohort had only TCR beta chains sequenced, and the lack of alpha or paired-chain data limited which features could be detected. Across donors, most TCR sequences were observed very rarely, whereas some public TCRs were present in many individuals. In a later analysis, several top co-occurrence clusters were reported to appear linked to parvovirus B19, influenza, CMV and Epstein-Barr virus. A further reported finding was that TCR beta sequences accurately predicted the HLA-A and HLA-B alleles for most subjects in the first cohort. A later genetic analysis associated a missense DCLRE1C variant with V-gene and J-gene trimming of TCR beta chains, and an independent cohort replicated the association. According to a later genetic analysis, donors in an Asian-associated ancestry cluster had fewer N-insertions in productive TCRs than the approximately 650-donor mean. It was suggested by the authors that the approach could potentially be generalized to other disease states and immunological phenotypes. The sequencing pipeline was judged likely to have produced a cluster of highly shared sequence variants as a technical artifact. Because counts were too low, about 18 rarely observed V segments, including chromosome 9 orphons, were excluded from the earlier analysis of fewer than 650 of the donors. Broadly in line with IMGT annotations, most TCR beta V segments showed up in productive rearrangements about 90% or about 30% of the time in an earlier analysis of 587 of the donors. Because HLA typing was missing for some donors at each locus, association tests included only the typed subset. When HLA alleles, especially DR and DQ, strongly co-occurred, attributing TCR associations to individual alleles was difficult. In vitro tests confirmed that three of the cytomegalovirus-associated TCR beta chains recognize cytomegalovirus antigens. The presence/absence analyses assumed that sequencing depth was roughly uniform across donors, and that assumption may not be true. Most CMV-associated TCR beta chains appeared to be HLA-restricted in a later analysis, and the HLA associations seemed to be driven largely by CMV exposure. The study listed approximately 150 TCR beta chains as associated with cytomegalovirus.

The sample was PBMCs. This clonotype was sampled from a woman in her sixties or seventies in good health and CMV-seropositive.

The DNA sequence reads TGTGCCAGCAGCGCCGACGGGGGGTCCAATGAGCAGTTCTTC. Translated, this is CASSADGGSNEQFF. The sequence is built from TRBV2 and TRBJ2-1, with 7 bases matching TRBD2. The germline V gene yields SNHLY for CDR1 and FYNNEI for CDR2. Its CDR3 holds 14 amino acids, cysteine through phenylalanine. Only the CDR3 DNA is retained, 42 bases long and in frame from the first base. V is cut back by 6 bases and J by 6 bases, with 8 bases in the junction unmatched.